This TCR beta chain was recorded in a study of a mutant IDH1 vaccine in newly diagnosed glioma. As for the study in general: Sex among treated patients split about 60% male, roughly 40% female; mean age was around 40 years. Earlier treatment was radiotherapy, temozolomide, or both, with most getting both.

Noted time point: baseline, week 1 (first vaccination visit). The treatment was: pre-vaccination baseline after standard-of-care therapy. Every donor had a new WHO grade 3 or 4 astrocytoma that was IDH1-mutant, with loss of nuclear ATRX. Germline V CDR1 and CDR2: GTSNPN, SVGIG (reference sequence). The CDR3 length is 15 residues. J gave up 3 bases and V 8 bases, and 12 bases lay outside the gene matches. The protocol was immunoSEQ multiplex PCR, while the TCRdb copy is restricted to in-frame clones and leaves out a portion. The data contain about 16,000 clones, nearly 97% of them singletons. The TCR originated in a woman aged 18-29 years with glioma. Some clones in this sample may be carry-over from other donors' samples. The J gene is TRBJ2-7, the V gene TRBV30, with 11 bases that match TRBD2. Sequencing used peripheral blood mononuclear cells (PBMCs), obtained from a glioma patient treated with radiotherapy, temozolomide or both. The chain's CDR3 is CATNSLAGGGYEQYF. CDR3 in DNA: TGTGCCACTAATTCCCTAGCGGGAGGAGGCTACGAGCAGTACTTC.